The source of this T cell receptor beta chain is a study of cytomegalovirus exposure and HLA in healthy donors. Study at large: Earlier work reported roughly 120 million unique TCR beta sequences from about 180 million T cells.

Points on this clone: Its specificity is unknown.

Notes on the study in general: Researchers left out some V segments, among them TRBV6-2 and TRBV6-3, as indistinguishable. Sequencing had likely introduced a cluster of highly shared sequence variants as an artifact.

This CDR3 contains 13 residues. V lost 6 bases and J lost 6; bases outside the gene matches: 8. CDR1 SQVTM and CDR2 ANQGSEA come from the germline V gene. 13 Jbeta primers and 60 Vbeta primers were used for the PCR. Libraries were prepared by immunoSEQ multiplex PCR; TCRdb keeps only in-frame clonotypes and omits some of them. Among more than 85,000 clones listed, roughly 76% were seen once. This TCR was recovered from a woman in her fifties or sixties in good health and CMV-seropositive. The chain recombines TRBV29-1 with TRBJ1-1; TRBD1 aligns across 9 bases. Sequenced input: PBMCs. CDR3 loop: CSVRDRVAAEAFF. CDR3 coding DNA: TGCAGCGTCCGGGACAGGGTCGCAGCTGAAGCTTTCTTT. Full variable domain (missing parts from reference TRBV29-1 and TRBJ1-1): SAVISQKPSRDICQRGTSLTIQCQVDSQVTMMFWYRQQPGQSLTLIATANQGSEATYESGFVIDKFPISRPNLTFSTLTVSNMSPEDSSIYLCSVRDRVAAEAFFGQGTRLTVV.